The entry that follows covers one T cell receptor beta chain sequence. The data originate from a study of T cell responses to AZD1222 COVID-19 vaccine. Sequencing used immunoSEQ multiplex PCR; TCRdb keeps in-frame clones, though not all of them. Counted here are around 83,000 clones, about 83% occurring once; the ten biggest clones make up 8.5% to 10%. Trimming took 5 bases from V and 5 from J; bases not matched to a gene: 7. Germline values: CDR1 WNHNN, CDR2 SYGVQD (reference sequence). The CDR3 is 14 residues long. The sequencing used peripheral blood, collected on day 0 of AZD1222 vaccination. This clonotype was sampled from an adult in good health. V usage is TRBV10-1 and J usage is TRBJ2-7; TRBD1 matches 9 bases. CDR3 coding DNA: TGCGCCAGCAGTCGGGACAGGGAAACCCACGAGCAGTACTTC. Amino acid sequence: CASSRDRETHEQYF.